This TCR beta chain derives from a study of OX40 agonist ivuxolimab in advanced cancers. Only in-frame clones appear in the TCRdb table, and some are missing; sequencing was by immunoSEQ multiplex PCR. The repertoire includes tens of thousands of clones, around four fifths of them detected once, and roughly 3.3% sits in the top ten. V lost 2 bases to trimming and J lost 3 bases; unmatched junction nucleotides: 30. Germline lookup yields CDR1 MNHNS and CDR2 SASEGT. This CDR3 is built from 23 residues. The sample was CD4+ or CD8+ T cells sorted from blood, taken in a trial of the OX40 agonist ivuxolimab. The chain is built from TRBV6-1 and TRBJ2-7; the match to TRBD2 covers 8 bases. The TCR originated in an adult with an advanced solid tumor such as melanoma, head and neck, liver or kidney cancer. This CDR3 is CASSERSSGLAGGTLPFRYEQYF. CDR3 DNA sequence: TGTGCCAGCAGTGAAAGGAGTTCGGGACTGGCGGGGGGTACCCTACCATTCCGCTACGAGCAGTACTTC.